The 32 T cell receptor beta chains listed next were all sequenced from one sample in a study of post-analysis software for immune sequencing data. The study's findings and limits: Five or six TRBV segments, TRBV5-6, TRBV5-1 and TRBV20-1 among them, were found more frequent in patients than controls.

Each TCR beta cDNA library carried unique molecular identifiers. Using its own MiXCR run on the PCR reads, TCRdb lists one record per CDR3 protein. The sample contains fewer than 850,000 distinct CDR3 sequences, roughly 27% of which appear only once. No antigen has been assigned to these receptors. Sequencing used blood. These TCRs come from a girl between 10 and 17 years old with multiple sclerosis.

As regards this clonotype: Compared with germline, one end of the junction differs, possibly owing to a read error. The chain joins TRBV5-1 to TRBJ2-3, with 15 bases matching TRBD2. This CDR3 has 18 amino acids. From germline, CDR1 is SGHRS and CDR2 YFSETQ. The CDR3: CASSLPGTSGGTADMQYF. The CDR3 coding sequence is TGCGCCAGCAGCTTACCCGGGACTAGCGGGGGGACGGCAGATATGCAGTATTTT.

The chain has TRBV20-1 and TRBJ1-2; unclear D gene. Deletions cut 3 bases from V and 8 bases from J, with 10 bases between. CDR1 DFQATT and CDR2 SNEGSKA come from the germline V gene (reference sequence). The CDR3 has 11 residues. The CDR3 protein is CSARRAEGYTF. CDR3 DNA: TGCAGTGCTAGGAGGGCTGAGGGCTACACCTTC.

This sequence joins TRBV4-3 and TRBJ2-2, with a weak D call TRBD2 (5 bases). This CDR3 has 15 residues. The germline gives CDR1 LGHNA, CDR2 YSLEER. V was cut by 0 bases and J by 6 bases, with 11 bases left in between. The CDR3 sequence is CASSQDLGAAGELFF. The CDR3 bases are TGCGCCAGCAGCCAAGATCTAGGAGCGGCCGGGGAGCTGTTTTTT.

As concerns this clonotype: At one boundary the junction diverges from the germline segment, which might be a read error. This sequence joins TRBV28 and TRBJ1-5; 8 bases line up with TRBD1. The CDR3 totals 14 residues. Germline lookup yields CDR1 MDHEN and CDR2 SYDVKM. This CDR3 is CASSLTGANPPQHF. Here the CDR3 DNA reads TGTGCCAGCAGCCTGACAGGGGCCAATCCGCCCCAGCATTTT.

The chain employs TRBV4-1 and TRBJ1-2, with D possibly TRBD1 on 6 matching bases. There are 15 residues in the CDR3. Germline loops: CDR1 MGHRA, CDR2 YSYEKL. V was trimmed by 1 base and J by 4 bases, leaving 13 bases between them. The CDR3 region is CASSQGSGTTYGYTF. In DNA form, the CDR3 reads TGCGCCAGCAGCCAAGGAAGTGGGACAACCTATGGCTACACCTTC.

The chain employs TRBV12-3 or TRBV12-4 and TRBJ2-3; 8 positions match TRBD1. This CDR3 is 15 amino acids long. The trim removed 2 bases at V and 13 bases at J, leaving 14 bases unmatched. Here the CDR3 reads CASSLSGQGADAEYF. The CDR3 DNA reads as TGTGCCAGCAGTTTATCTGGACAGGGAGCAGATGCGGAGTATTTT.

The V gene is TRBV28, the J gene TRBJ2-3; D is unclear. Per germline, CDR1 MDHEN and CDR2 SYDVKM. Trimming cost V 8 bases and J 2 bases, with 8 bases left between them. The CDR3 consists of 12 residues. The CDR3 sequence is CASDRSTDTQYF. CDR3 in DNA: TGTGCCAGCGACCGGTCCACAGATACGCAGTATTTT.

Comments on this clonotype: This clone may be a read error of a much larger clone one base away. This chain connects TRBV10-3 to TRBJ2-1; TRBD2 is a possible D gene (6 bases). The tail of the sequence fits TRBJ2-7 better, so the J call may be wrong. Looked up from germline, CDR1 is ENHRY and CDR2 is SYGVKD. The CDR3 sequence is 17 residues long. The CDR3 DNA reads as TGTGCCATCAATGAGTCGGTAAGAACTCGCCGCGGGGACGAGCAGTACTTC. Protein sequence: CAINESVRTRRGDEQYF.

J is TRBJ2-1 and V is TRBV28, with D perhaps matching TRBD1 or TRBD2 (5 bases each). Germline values: CDR1 MDHEN, CDR2 SYDVKM. This CDR3 comprises 16 residues. V was trimmed by 5 bases and J by 7 bases, leaving 21 bases between them. The CDR3 region is CASSGGRAEGWNEQFF. CDR3 coding DNA: TGTGCCAGCAGTGGTGGGAGAGCCGAGGGGTGGAATGAGCAGTTCTTC.

The chain has TRBV5-4 and TRBJ2-1, with 10 positions matching TRBD2. With V trimmed by 4 bases and J by 2 bases, 3 bases remained unmatched. The CDR3 consists of 15 residues. Per the germline V gene, CDR1 is SGHNT and CDR2 is YYREEE (reference sequence). The CDR3 protein is CASSRAGGPYNEQFF. The CDR3, as DNA: TGTGCCAGCAGCCGAGCGGGAGGGCCCTACAATGAGCAGTTCTTC.

This clonotype was seen only a few times. This rearrangement joins TRBV29-1 to TRBJ2-4, with TRBD1 as a possible D gene (6 bases). Germline assignment: CDR1 SQVTM and CDR2 ANQGSEA. Trimming stripped 5 bases from V and 2 bases from J, with 13 bases between. CDR3 length: 14 amino acids. In DNA form, the CDR3 reads TGCAGCGTTTGCGGACAGTCCACCAAAAACATTCAGTACTTC. It yields the protein CSVCGQSTKNIQYF.

This clonotype was picked up many times. V usage is TRBV6-5 and J usage is TRBJ2-5; the D is unclear. The CDR3 contains 11 residues. The V gene's germline CDR1 is MNHEY and CDR2 SVGAGI. Between the trimmed V and J ends, which lost 7 bases and 7 bases, there was a span of 10 bases. The CDR3 region is CASKETGTQYF. CDR3 sequence (DNA): TGTGCCAGCAAAGAAACGGGGACCCAGTACTTC.

V gene TRBV7-2 combines with J gene TRBJ2-4, with a tentative D call TRBD1 (5 bases). Looked up from germline, CDR1 is SGHTA and CDR2 is FQGNSA. The CDR3 extends over 13 amino acids. V was pared by 10 bases and J by 0 bases, with 10 bases between. The CDR3 DNA sequence: TGTGCCACCCAGGGATTAGCCAAAAACATTCAGTACTTC. Its translation: CATQGLAKNIQYF. The full variable domain, completed using reference TRBV7-2 and TRBJ2-4, is GAGVSQSPSNKVTEKGKDVELRCDPISGHTALYWYRQSLGQGLEFLIYFQGNSAPDKSGLPSDRFSAERTGGSVSTLTIQRTQQEDSAVYLCATQGLAKNIQYFGAGTRLSVL.

J is TRBJ2-7 and V is TRBV27, with 7 bases matching TRBD2. Germline CDR1 and CDR2: MNHEY and SMNVEV (reference sequence). The V segment lost 6 bases and the J segment 6 bases; nucleotides outside the gene matches: 14. This CDR3 comprises 15 residues. The CDR3 sequence: CASRIALAGVFEQYF. For the CDR3, the DNA is TGTGCCAGCAGAATTGCGTTGGCGGGAGTATTCGAGCAGTACTTC.

This clonotype appeared a few times. The chain has TRBV28 and TRBJ1-3; weak D call: TRBD1 (5 bases). This CDR3 region has 16 residues. Trimming took off 5 bases at V and 0 bases at J, with 14 bases between the two ends. CDR1 is MDHEN, CDR2 SYDVKM, per germline. This CDR3 is CASSGGGAISGNTIYF. CDR3 in DNA: TGTGCCAGCAGTGGGGGTGGGGCGATCTCTGGAAACACCATATATTTT.

The genes are TRBV5-6 and TRBJ2-3, with D tentatively TRBD1 (5 bases). CDR1 and CDR2 from the germline V gene are SGHDT and YYEEEE. The CDR3 has 15 amino acids. The V gene lost 0 bases and the J gene lost 2 bases, with 10 bases spanning the gap. In DNA form, the CDR3 reads TGTGCCAGCAGCTTGGGTAGGGGAATCACAGATACGCAGTATTTT. As protein: CASSLGRGITDTQYF.

The V call is TRBV29-1, the J call TRBJ2-3; TRBD2 matches 8 bases. With 0 bases clipped from V and 3 bases from J, the junction kept 11 bases outside the gene matches. This CDR3 comprises 17 residues. Germline V gene lookup returns CDR1 SQVTM and CDR2 ANQGSEA. CDR3 in DNA: TGCAGCGTTGAAGATGCTGCGGGACTAGAAGGAACAGATACGCAGTATTTT. This gives the protein CSVEDAAGLEGTDTQYF.

The rearrangement uses TRBV5-1 and TRBJ2-2; perhaps TRBD1 as D (5 bases). Trimming took 0 bases from V and 4 from J, leaving 10 bases between them. Germline assignment: CDR1 SGHRS and CDR2 YFSETQ. The CDR3 spans 15 residues. CDR3: CASSLERGTTGELFF. DNA for the CDR3: TGCGCCAGCAGCTTGGAAAGGGGTACCACCGGGGAGCTGTTTTTT.

This clonotype was seen a handful of times. This chain links TRBV24-1 with TRBJ2-7, with 9 positions matching TRBD1. J lost 3 bases, V lost 7 bases, and 3 bases had no gene match. Germline CDR1 is KGHDR and CDR2 is SFDVKD. The CDR3 sequence is 13 residues long. The CDR3 region has the DNA TGTGCCACCAGGGACAGGGGTTACTACGAGCAGTACTTC. Protein: CATRDRGYYEQYF.

As to this clonotype: The junction differs from germline at one of its ends, possibly a read error. The J gene is TRBJ2-3, the V gene TRBV10-3, with 12 bases that match TRBD2. The length of the CDR3 is 18 residues. Germline V gene sequence: CDR1 ENHRY, CDR2 SYGVKD. CDR3 nucleotide sequence: TGTGCCATCAGTGAGCCCCGACTAGCGGGGGCAGGCACAGATGCGCAGTATTTT. This encodes CAISEPRLAGAGTDAQYF.

This clonotype was observed a few times. This chain joins TRBV12-3 or TRBV12-4 and TRBJ1-1, with D maybe TRBD1 (6 bases). The CDR3 runs 14 residues. V was clipped by 6 bases and J by 3 bases, with 14 bases between them. CDR3 nucleotides: TGTGCCAGCAGAAATACAGGGAGGTACACTGAAGCTTTCTTT. Amino acids: CASRNTGRYTEAFF.

J is TRBJ2-3 and V is TRBV5-1; D gene ambiguous. CDR1 is SGHRS and CDR2 is YFSETQ in the germline V gene. CDR3 length: 15 amino acids. V was cut by 5 bases and J by 2 bases, with 15 bases left in between. This CDR3 is CASSSVSDPTDTQYF. As DNA, the CDR3 is TGCGCCAGCAGTTCTGTGTCCGACCCCACAGATACGCAGTATTTT.

The chain carries TRBV6-2 or TRBV6-3 and TRBJ2-7; D gene uncertain. The CDR3 length is 13 residues. V lost 0 bases to trimming and J lost 4 bases, with 7 bases between them. CDR1 MNHEY and CDR2 SVGEGT come from the germline V gene. CDR3 region: CASSYSNPYEQYF. CDR3 DNA: TGTGCCAGCAGTTACTCGAATCCATACGAGCAGTACTTC.

The J gene is TRBJ2-5, the V gene TRBV12-3 or TRBV12-4, with 7 bases that match TRBD1. J was trimmed by 4 bases and V by 5 bases; bases with no gene match: 7. CDR3 length: 14 amino acids. The CDR3 region has the DNA TGTGCCAGCAGTCTAAGGGACAGTCCAGAGACCCAGTACTTC. The encoded protein is CASSLRDSPETQYF.

This clonotype was recorded a few times. This rearrangement joins TRBV5-1 to TRBJ2-7; 8 nucleotides align to TRBD1. Trimming removed 3 bases from V and 4 bases from J; junction bases left unmatched: 9. The length of the CDR3 is 15 residues. CDR1 and CDR2 from the germline V gene are SGHRS and YFSETQ. CDR3 in amino acids: CASSWAGTGTYEQYF. CDR3 sequence (DNA): TGCGCCAGCAGCTGGGCCGGGACAGGAACATACGAGCAGTACTTC. Full variable domain (outside the CDR3, taken from reference TRBV5-1 and TRBJ2-7): KAGVTQTPRYLIKTRGQQVTLSCSPISGHRSVSWYQQTPGQGLQFLFEYFSETQRNKGNFPGRFSGRQFSNSRSEMNVSTLELGDSALYLCASSWAGTGTYEQYFGPGTRLTVT.

The table lists this clonotype with a few counts. The chain has TRBV27 and TRBJ2-4; D ambiguous. V lost 4 bases, J lost 8 bases, and 15 bases lay in between. This CDR3 contains 14 residues. Germline V gives CDR1 MNHEY, CDR2 SMNVEV (reference sequence). CDR3 coding DNA: TGTGCCAGCAGTTCGACACCGTTACACGACATTCAGTACTTC. It yields the protein CASSSTPLHDIQYF.

The chain has TRBV20-1 and TRBJ2-7; weak D call: TRBD2 (6 bases). Trimming left V 6 bases short and J 2 bases short, with 14 bases between. This CDR3 is built from 13 residues. Germline V gene data show CDR1 as DFQATT and CDR2 as SNEGSKA (reference sequence). The CDR3 loop is CSATGGSAYEQYF. CDR3 nucleotide sequence: TGCAGTGCGACCGGAGGGTCGGCCTACGAGCAGTACTTC.

The chain is built from TRBV6-1 and TRBJ1-5, with D possibly TRBD1 on 6 matching bases. Germline V gene sequence: CDR1 MNHNS, CDR2 SASEGT. This CDR3 is 14 amino acids long. V lost 4 bases to trimming and J lost 4 bases, with 11 bases between them. Here the CDR3 reads CASSGPQGNQPQHF. The DNA of the CDR3 is TGTGCCAGCAGTGGACCGCAGGGGAATCAGCCCCAGCATTTT.

The V gene is TRBV20-1, the J gene TRBJ2-6, with D hard to call. V lost 1 base to trimming and J lost 0 bases, with 10 bases between them. The germline V gene encodes CDR1 DFQATT and CDR2 SNEGSKA (reference sequence). The CDR3 is made up of 16 amino acids. The chain's CDR3 is CSARGRQYSGANVLTF. CDR3 sequence (DNA): TGCAGTGCTAGAGGTCGGCAGTACTCTGGGGCCAACGTCCTGACTTTC.

The chain couples TRBV7-9 to TRBJ1-2; D perhaps matches TRBD1 (6 bases). In germline, CDR1 is SEHNR, CDR2 FQNEAQ (reference sequence). The CDR3 loop spans 15 amino acids. Trimming shortened V by 6 bases and J by 4 bases, and 18 bases separated the two germline ends. The CDR3: CASRTFGGGGYGYTF. DNA of the CDR3: TGTGCCAGCAGGACATTCGGGGGGGGCGGCTATGGCTACACCTTC.

This chain connects TRBV15 to TRBJ2-1; D is perhaps TRBD1 or TRBD2 (6 bases each). CDR1 and CDR2 (germline): LNHNV, YYDKDF (reference sequence). The CDR3 is 15 amino acids. The ends were cut back, 0 bases at V and 6 bases at J, with 12 bases in the middle. DNA for the CDR3: TGTGCCACCAGCAGAGATCCTAAGGGGGGCAATGAGCAGTTCTTC. This codes for CATSRDPKGGNEQFF.

This clonotype was picked up a small number of times. The V gene is TRBV20-1, the J gene TRBJ1-2, with TRBD1 matching 10 bases. The length of the CDR3 is 13 residues. With V trimmed by 6 bases and J by 7 bases, 8 bases remained unmatched. CDR1 and CDR2 from the germline V gene are DFQATT and SNEGSKA (reference sequence). CDR3 residues: CSARDRGRSGYTF. The CDR3 region has the DNA TGCAGTGCGAGGGACAGGGGAAGGAGTGGCTACACCTTC.